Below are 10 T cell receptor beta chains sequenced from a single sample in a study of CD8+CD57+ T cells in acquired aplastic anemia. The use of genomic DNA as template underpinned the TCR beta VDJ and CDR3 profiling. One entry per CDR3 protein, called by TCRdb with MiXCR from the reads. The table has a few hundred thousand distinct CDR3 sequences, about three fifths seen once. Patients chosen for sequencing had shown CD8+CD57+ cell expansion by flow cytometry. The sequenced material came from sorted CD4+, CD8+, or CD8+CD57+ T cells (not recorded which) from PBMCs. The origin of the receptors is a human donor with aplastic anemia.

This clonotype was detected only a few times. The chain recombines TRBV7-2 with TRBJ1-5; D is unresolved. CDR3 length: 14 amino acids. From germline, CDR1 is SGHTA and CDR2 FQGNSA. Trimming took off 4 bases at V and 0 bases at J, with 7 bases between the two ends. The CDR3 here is CASSSGVSNQPQHF. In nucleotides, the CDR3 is TGTGCCAGCAGCTCTGGGGTTAGCAATCAGCCCCAGCATTTT.

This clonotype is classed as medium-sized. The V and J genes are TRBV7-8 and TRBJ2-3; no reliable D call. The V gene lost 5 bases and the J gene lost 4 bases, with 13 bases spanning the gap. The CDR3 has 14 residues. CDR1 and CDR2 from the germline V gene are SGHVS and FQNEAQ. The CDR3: CASSPVGMADTQYF. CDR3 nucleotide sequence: TGTGCCAGCAGCCCAGTGGGGATGGCAGATACGCAGTATTTT.

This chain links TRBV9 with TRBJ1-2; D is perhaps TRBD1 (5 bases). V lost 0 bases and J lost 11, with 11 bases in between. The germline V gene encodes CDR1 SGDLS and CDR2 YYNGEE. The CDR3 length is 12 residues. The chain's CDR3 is CASSVGSGGYTF. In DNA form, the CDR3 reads TGTGCCAGCAGCGTAGGGTCGGGGGGTTACACCTTC.

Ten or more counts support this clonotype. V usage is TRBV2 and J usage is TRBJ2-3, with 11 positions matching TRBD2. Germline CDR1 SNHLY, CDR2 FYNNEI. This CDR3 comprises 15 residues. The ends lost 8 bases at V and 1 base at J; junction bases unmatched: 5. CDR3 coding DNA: TGTGCCAGCGGAAGACTAGCGGGACGCACAGATACGCAGTATTTT. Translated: CASGRLAGRTDTQYF.

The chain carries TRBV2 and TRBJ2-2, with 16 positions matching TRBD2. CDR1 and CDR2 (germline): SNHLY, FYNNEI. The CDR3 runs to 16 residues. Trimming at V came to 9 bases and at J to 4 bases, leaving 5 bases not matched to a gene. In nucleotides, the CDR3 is TGTGCCAGTGGGACTAGCGGGAGGGAGGCCACCGGGGAGCTGTTTTTT. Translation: CASGTSGREATGELFF.

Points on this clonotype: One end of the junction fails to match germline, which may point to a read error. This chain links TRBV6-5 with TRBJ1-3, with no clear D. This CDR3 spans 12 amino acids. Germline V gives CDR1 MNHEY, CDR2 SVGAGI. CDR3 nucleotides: TGTGCCAGCATCGGAGACGGAAACACCGTATATTTT. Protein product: CASIGDGNTVYF.

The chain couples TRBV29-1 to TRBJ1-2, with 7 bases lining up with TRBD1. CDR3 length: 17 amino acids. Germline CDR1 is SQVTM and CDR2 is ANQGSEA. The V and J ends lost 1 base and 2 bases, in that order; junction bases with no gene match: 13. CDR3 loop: CSVEGRTKGAVNYGYTF. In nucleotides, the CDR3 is TGCAGCGTTGAAGGCCGAACCAAGGGGGCGGTAAACTATGGCTACACCTTC.

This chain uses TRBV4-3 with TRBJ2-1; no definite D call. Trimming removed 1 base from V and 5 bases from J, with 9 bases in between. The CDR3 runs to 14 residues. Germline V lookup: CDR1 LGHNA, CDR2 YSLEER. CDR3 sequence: CASSQVTRHNEQFF. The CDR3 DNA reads TGCGCCAGCAGCCAAGTAACACGGCACAATGAGCAGTTCTTC.

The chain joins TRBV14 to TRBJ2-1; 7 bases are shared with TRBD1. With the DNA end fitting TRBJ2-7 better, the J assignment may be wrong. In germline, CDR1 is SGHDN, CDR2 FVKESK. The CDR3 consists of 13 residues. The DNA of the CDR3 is TGTGCCAGCAGCGAAGGGACAGTCTACGAGCAGTACTTC. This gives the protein CASSEGTVYEQYF.

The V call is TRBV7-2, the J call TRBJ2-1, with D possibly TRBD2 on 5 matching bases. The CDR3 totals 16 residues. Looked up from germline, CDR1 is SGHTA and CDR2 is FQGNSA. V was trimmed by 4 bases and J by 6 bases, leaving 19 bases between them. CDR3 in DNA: TGTGCCAGCAGCTCACCTGGATTAACTAGTCGCAATGAGCAGTTCTTC. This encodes CASSSPGLTSRNEQFF. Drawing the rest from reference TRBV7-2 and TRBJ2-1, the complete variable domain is GAGVSQSPSNKVTEKGKDVELRCDPISGHTALYWYRQSLGQGLEFLIYFQGNSAPDKSGLPSDRFSAERTGGSVSTLTIQRTQQEDSAVYLCASSSPGLTSRNEQFFGPGTRLTVL.